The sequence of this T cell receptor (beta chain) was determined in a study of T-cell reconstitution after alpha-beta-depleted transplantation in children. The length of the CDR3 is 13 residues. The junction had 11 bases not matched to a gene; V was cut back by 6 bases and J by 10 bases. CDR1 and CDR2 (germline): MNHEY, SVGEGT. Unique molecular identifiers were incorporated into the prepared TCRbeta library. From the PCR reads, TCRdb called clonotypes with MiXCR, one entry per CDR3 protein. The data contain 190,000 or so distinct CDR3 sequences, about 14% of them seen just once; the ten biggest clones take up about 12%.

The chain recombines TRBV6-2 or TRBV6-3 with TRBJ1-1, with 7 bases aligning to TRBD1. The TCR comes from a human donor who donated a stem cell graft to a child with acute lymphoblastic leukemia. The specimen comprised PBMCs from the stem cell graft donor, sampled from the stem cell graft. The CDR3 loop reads CASSQPTGRGAFF. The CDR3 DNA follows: TGTGCCAGCAGCCAGCCGACAGGGAGGGGAGCTTTCTTT.